This is a list of T cell receptor beta chains from one sample in a study of shared clonotypes between healthy human individuals. Data came from immunoSEQ multiplex PCR; TCRdb stores just in-frame clones and leaves some out. The sample holds 1 million to 1.2 million clones, 60% to 80% seen once. Sequencing used memory CD4+ T cells from PBMCs. The source is a man aged 18-30 years in good health. Some clones in this sample may be carry-over from other donors' samples. The CDR3 runs from the conserved cysteine through the conserved F or W. Each record gives: J gene, V gene, CDR3 length, D gene, clone size, CDR3 protein, CDR3 DNA. A D gene is named only where the DNA matches it firmly. The size of a clone is reported for some rows only, either as once, few or many, or as a class for expanded clones.

TRBJ1-2,TRBV6-1,13,-,-,CASSEQGTDGYTF,TGTGCCAGCAGTGAACAGGGCACGGATGGCTACACCTTC
TRBJ1-5,TRBV19,11,-,few,CASSTQGPRHF,TGTGCCAGTAGTACCCAGGGGCCCCGGCATTTT
TRBJ1-2,TRBV15,15,-,-,CATSRVHGQNYGYTF,TGTGCCACCAGCAGAGTACACGGACAGAACTATGGCTACACCTTC
TRBJ2-2,TRBV28,13,-,-,CASSLSRGGELFF,TGTGCCAGCAGTCTCAGTCGTGGGGGGGAGCTGTTTTTT
TRBJ2-7,TRBV25-1,13,TRBD1,-,CASRGDRGYEQYF,TGTGCCAGCAGGGGGGACAGGGGCTACGAGCAGTACTTC
TRBJ2-7,TRBV11-2,11,-,-,CASSRFHEQYF,TGTGCCAGCAGCCGCTTCCACGAGCAGTACTTC
TRBJ2-5,TRBV11-3,16,TRBD2,-,CASSLGSGRSAETQYF,TGTGCCAGCAGCTTAGGGAGCGGGAGGAGTGCAGAGACCCAGTACTTC
TRBJ1-1,TRBV28,16,-,once,CASSLPRVGLNTEAFF,TGTGCCAGCAGTTTACCCCGGGTGGGTCTGAACACTGAAGCTTTCTTT
TRBJ2-1,TRBV7-6,16,-,-,CASSLEGGTSYNEQFF,TGTGCCAGCAGCTTGGAGGGCGGGACCTCCTACAATGAGCAGTTCTTC
TRBJ2-2,TRBV19,14,TRBD1,-,CASSWGQGAGELFF,TGTGCCAGTAGTTGGGGACAGGGGGCCGGGGAGCTGTTTTTT
TRBJ1-4,TRBV19,14,TRBD1,-,CASSRDRRYEKLFF,TGTGCCAGTAGTCGGGACAGGAGGTACGAAAAACTGTTTTTT
TRBJ1-1,TRBV16,13,-,few,CASSQSQGTEAFF,TGTGCCAGCAGCCAATCGCAGGGCACTGAAGCTTTCTTT
TRBJ2-1,TRBV5-4,16,TRBD2,-,CASSLGGRESGNEQFF,TGTGCCAGCAGCTTGGGTGGGCGGGAGTCGGGCAATGAGCAGTTCTTC
TRBJ2-1,TRBV27,14,TRBD1,-,CASSLWTGTNEQFF,TGTGCCAGCAGTTTATGGACAGGGACCAATGAGCAGTTCTTC
TRBJ2-7,TRBV14,16,TRBD1,-,CASSQVIGTGVYEQYF,TGTGCCAGCAGCCAAGTAATAGGGACAGGGGTCTACGAGCAGTACTTC
TRBJ2-2,TRBV2,14,-,-,CASSGLTNTGELFF,TGTGCCAGCAGTGGACTGACGAACACCGGGGAGCTGTTTTTT
TRBJ1-2,TRBV6-4,13,TRBD1,-,CASNDSTGGGYTF,TGTGCCAGCAATGACTCGACAGGGGGTGGCTACACCTTC
TRBJ2-6,TRBV18,17,-,once,CASSPRLQGSGANVLTF,TGTGCCAGCTCACCACGTTTACAGGGCTCTGGGGCCAACGTCCTGACTTTC
TRBJ2-7,TRBV25-1,14,-,-,CASSEPGDFYEQYF,TGTGCCAGCAGTGAGCCGGGAGATTTTTACGAGCAGTACTTC
TRBJ1-5,TRBV7-2,14,TRBD1,-,CASSPGTGIQPQHF,TGTGCCAGCAGCCCAGGGACAGGGATTCAGCCCCAGCATTTT
TRBJ1-3,TRBV7-9,14,-,-,CASTMEAIQNTIYF,TGTGCCAGCACCATGGAAGCTATTCAAAACACCATATATTTT
TRBJ2-1,TRBV5-1,15,-,-,CASREASGSYNEQFF,TGCGCCAGCAGGGAGGCCAGCGGGTCCTACAATGAGCAGTTCTTC
TRBJ2-5,TRBV7-2,12,-,-,CASSIEGVTQYF,TGTGCCAGCAGCATCGAAGGGGTGACCCAGTACTTC
TRBJ1-2,TRBV7-2,13,TRBD1,-,CASGKQGFQRYTF,TGTGCCAGCGGAAAACAGGGGTTTCAACGCTACACCTTC
TRBJ2-7,TRBV2,13,-,once,CAMALRMAYEQYF,TGTGCCATGGCTTTGAGGATGGCCTACGAGCAGTACTTC
TRBJ2-6,TRBV5-1,20,TRBD2,-,CASSSGTSGGHSTGANVLTF,TGCGCCAGCAGTTCCGGGACTAGCGGAGGTCACTCCACTGGGGCCAACGTCCTGACTTTC
TRBJ2-1,TRBV10-3,15,-,-,CAISERQSSYNEQFF,TGTGCCATCAGTGAGCGACAGAGCTCCTACAATGAGCAGTTCTTC